A selection of T cell receptor beta chains follows, all from one sample in a study of blood T cell repertoires in COVID-19. Only in-frame clones appear in the TCRdb table, and some are missing; sequencing was by immunoSEQ multiplex PCR. The sample consists of fewer than 200,000 clones, roughly 76% of them appearing once. Sequenced material: peripheral blood. The receptors come from a woman aged 35 to 49 with COVID-19, enrolled during active disease. CDR3s include the opening cysteine and the closing phenylalanine or tryptophan. Each record gives: D gene, V gene, clone size, J gene, CDR3 protein, CDR3 DNA. D genes are given only for firm matches. Not every row has a clone size; where given, it reads once, few, many or a size class.

TRBD2	TRBV7-3	-	TRBJ2-3	CASSRSGGAIDTQYF	TGTGCCAGCAGCCGTAGCGGGGGGGCCATAGATACGCAGTATTTT
-	TRBV4-2	-	TRBJ2-3	CASSQDVGNRPPTRRDTQYF	TGTGCCAGCAGCCAAGATGTCGGGAATAGACCCCCCACCCGCAGAGATACGCAGTATTTT
-	TRBV18	-	TRBJ1-6	CASSPDSYNSPLHF	TGTGCCAGCTCACCAGACAGCTATAATTCACCCCTCCACTTT
TRBD2	TRBV4-2	many	TRBJ2-7	CASSQTSGPFYEQYF	TGTGCCAGCAGCCAGACTAGCGGGCCATTTTACGAGCAGTACTTC
-	TRBV28	-	TRBJ2-3	CASSIASGTDTQYF	TGTGCCAGCAGTATCGCCAGCGGCACAGATACGCAGTATTTT
-	TRBV4-2	few	TRBJ1-2	CASSQADRANYGYTF	TGTGCCAGCAGCCAGGCCGACAGAGCTAACTATGGCTACACCTTC
TRBD1	TRBV7-3	-	TRBJ1-1	CASSQYRQGFGNTEAFF	TGTGCCAGCAGCCAATACCGACAGGGATTTGGGAACACTGAAGCTTTCTTT
-	TRBV5-5	-	TRBJ2-7	CASSLGGQGTYEQYF	TGTGCCAGCAGCTTGGGGGGTCAGGGGACCTACGAGCAGTACTTC
TRBD1	TRBV2	-	TRBJ1-4	CASTKQGAGEKLFF	TGTGCCAGCACAAAACAGGGGGCGGGTGAAAAACTGTTTTTT
TRBD1	TRBV6-5	once	TRBJ2-3	CASNGQGMDTQYF	TGTGCCAGCAACGGACAGGGGATGGATACGCAGTATTTT
-	TRBV18	-	TRBJ2-5	CASSPQFQETQYF	TGTGCCAGCTCACCCCAGTTCCAAGAGACCCAGTACTTC
-	TRBV5-5	-	TRBJ2-5	CASSFPGQETQYF	TGTGCCAGCAGCTTTCCGGGACAAGAGACCCAGTACTTC
-	TRBV4-2	-	TRBJ2-1	CASSQDTAGEQFF	TGTGCCAGCAGCCAAGATACGGCGGGTGAGCAGTTCTTC
-	TRBV25-1	few	TRBJ2-2	CASSAGGELFF	TGTGCCAGCAGTGCCGGTGGGGAGCTGTTTTTT
TRBD2	TRBV28	-	TRBJ2-3	CASIGNSGRPTDTQYF	TGTGCCAGCATAGGGAATAGCGGGAGGCCCACAGATACGCAGTATTTT
TRBD2	TRBV5-4	-	TRBJ2-1	CASSPGTSGPSSYNEQFF	TGTGCCAGCAGCCCCGGGACTAGCGGGCCGAGCTCCTACAATGAGCAGTTCTTC
TRBD1	TRBV13	-	TRBJ1-4	CASSPRTGVEKLFF	TGTGCCAGCAGCCCACGGACAGGGGTTGAAAAACTGTTTTTT
-	TRBV9	-	TRBJ1-5	CASSVAGVSNQPQHF	TGTGCCAGCAGCGTAGCAGGCGTTAGCAATCAGCCCCAGCATTTT
TRBD1	TRBV18	-	TRBJ1-6	CASSPSTGWNSPLHF	TGTGCCAGCTCACCGTCGACAGGGTGGAATTCACCCCTCCACTTT
-	TRBV13	-	TRBJ1-1	CASSLRGTEAFF	TGTGCCAGCAGCTTAAGGGGCACTGAAGCTTTCTTT
TRBD1	TRBV7-8	-	TRBJ2-5	CASSPGPDRDGRKTQYF	TGTGCCAGCAGCCCCGGACCCGACAGGGATGGACGGAAGACCCAGTACTTC
-	TRBV5-4	-	TRBJ1-3	CASSLDSYNTIYF	TGTGCCAGCAGCTTGGACAGCTACAACACCATATATTTT
-	TRBV6-1	-	TRBJ2-3	CASSEHPRAGVDTQYF	TGTGCCAGCAGTGAACATCCGAGGGCAGGGGTGGATACGCAGTATTTT
-	TRBV2	-	TRBJ1-1	CASRPQGSLNTEAFF	TGTGCCAGCAGGCCTCAGGGCAGCCTGAACACTGAAGCTTTCTTT
TRBD1	TRBV28	few	TRBJ2-7	CASSFRGRDEQYF	TGTGCCAGCAGTTTCAGGGGGCGCGACGAGCAGTACTTC
TRBD2	TRBV20-1	-	TRBJ2-7	CSASEREYEQYF	TGCAGTGCTAGTGAGCGGGAGTATGAGCAGTACTTC
-	TRBV18	-	TRBJ2-7	CASSPAGTGTYEQYF	TGTGCCAGCTCACCCGCCGGGACTGGGACCTACGAGCAGTACTTC
TRBD1	TRBV27	-	TRBJ1-1	CASSYQTGTEAFF	TGTGCCAGCAGTTACCAGACAGGGACTGAAGCTTTCTTT
TRBD2	TRBV27	once	TRBJ2-7	CASRLAGDYEQYF	TGTGCCAGCCGGTTAGCGGGAGACTACGAGCAGTACTTC
TRBD2	TRBV30	-	TRBJ2-7	CAWSGLAASYEQYF	TGTGCCTGGAGTGGGCTAGCGGCCTCCTACGAGCAGTACTTC
TRBD2	TRBV10-3	-	TRBJ2-7	CAISESAGLGSYEQYF	TGTGCCATCAGTGAGTCCGCGGGACTAGGATCCTACGAGCAGTACTTC
-	TRBV11-2	-	TRBJ2-7	CASSFYIEQYF	TGTGCCAGCAGCTTTTATATCGAGCAGTACTTC
TRBD1	TRBV12-5	many	TRBJ1-1	CASGHTGATQEAFF	TGTGCTAGTGGCCATACAGGGGCGACGCAAGAAGCTTTCTTT
TRBD1	TRBV28	-	TRBJ2-5	CASSPDRVGETQYF	TGTGCCAGCAGCCCCGACAGGGTTGGAGAGACCCAGTACTTC
TRBD1	TRBV19	-	TRBJ2-2	CASSVGQGNTGELFF	TGTGCCAGTAGTGTCGGACAGGGGAACACCGGGGAGCTGTTTTTT
TRBD1	TRBV19	-	TRBJ1-5	CASSILTGSINQPQHF	TGTGCCAGTAGTATCTTGACAGGGTCTATCAATCAGCCCCAGCATTTT
-	TRBV20-1	-	TRBJ2-7	CSASILTSSLAYEQYF	TGCAGTGCTAGTATATTGACGTCTAGCTTAGCCTACGAGCAGTACTTC
-	TRBV11-1	-	TRBJ1-1	CASSLAGTHEAFF	TGTGCCAGCAGCTTGGCGGGGACGCATGAAGCTTTCTTT
-	TRBV7-8	-	TRBJ1-1	CASQRTLETEAFF	TGTGCCAGCCAAAGGACACTGGAGACTGAAGCTTTCTTT
TRBD1	TRBV5-4	once	TRBJ1-3	CASSPNRGQGNTIYF	TGTGCCAGCAGCCCCAACAGGGGGCAGGGAAACACCATATATTTT
-	TRBV6-2/TRBV6-3	-	TRBJ2-3	CASSYDSETDTQYF	TGTGCCAGCAGTTATGATAGCGAAACAGATACGCAGTATTTT
-	TRBV9	-	TRBJ2-7	CASSPSLKSYEQYF	TGTGCCAGCAGCCCGTCACTGAAATCCTACGAGCAGTACTTC
TRBD1	TRBV9	-	TRBJ1-3	CASSVGHGTGAGNTIYF	TGTGCCAGCAGCGTAGGTCACGGGACAGGGGCTGGAAACACCATATATTTT
TRBD1	TRBV27	-	TRBJ2-7	CASSAFDRDEQYF	TGTGCCAGCAGCGCCTTCGACAGGGACGAGCAGTACTTC
-	TRBV5-4	-	TRBJ1-2	CASSVAGTGKGSGYTF	TGTGCCAGCAGCGTAGCCGGTACTGGGAAGGGGTCTGGCTACACCTTC